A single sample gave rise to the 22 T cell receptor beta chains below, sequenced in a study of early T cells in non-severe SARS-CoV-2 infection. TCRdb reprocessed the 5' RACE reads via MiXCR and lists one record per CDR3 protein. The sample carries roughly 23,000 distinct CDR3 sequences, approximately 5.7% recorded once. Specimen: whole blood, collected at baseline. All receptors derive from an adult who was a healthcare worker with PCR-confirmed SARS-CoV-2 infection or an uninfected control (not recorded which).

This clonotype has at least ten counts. This CDR3 is CASRAEAYEQYF. CDR3 sequence (DNA): TGCGCCAGCAGGGCGGAGGCCTACGAGCAGTACTTC. V usage is TRBV5-1 and J usage is TRBJ2-7; TRBD2 is a possible D gene (5 bases). Germline V gene sequence: CDR1 SGHRS, CDR2 YFSETQ. The CDR3 covers 12 residues. Trimming left V 5 bases short and J 2 bases short, with 8 bases between.

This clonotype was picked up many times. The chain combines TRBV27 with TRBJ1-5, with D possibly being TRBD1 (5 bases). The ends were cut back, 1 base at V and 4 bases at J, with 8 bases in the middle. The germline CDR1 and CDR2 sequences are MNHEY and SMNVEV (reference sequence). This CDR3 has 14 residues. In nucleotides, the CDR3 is TGTGCCAGCAGTTTATACAGGAGTAATCAGCCCCAGCATTTT. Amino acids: CASSLYRSNQPQHF.

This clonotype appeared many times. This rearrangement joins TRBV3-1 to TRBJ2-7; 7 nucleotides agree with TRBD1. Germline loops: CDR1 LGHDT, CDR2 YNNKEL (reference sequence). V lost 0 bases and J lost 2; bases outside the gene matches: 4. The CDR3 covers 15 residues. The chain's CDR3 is CASSQETGLTYEQYF. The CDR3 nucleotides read TGTGCCAGCAGCCAAGAGACAGGGCTCACCTACGAGCAGTACTTC.

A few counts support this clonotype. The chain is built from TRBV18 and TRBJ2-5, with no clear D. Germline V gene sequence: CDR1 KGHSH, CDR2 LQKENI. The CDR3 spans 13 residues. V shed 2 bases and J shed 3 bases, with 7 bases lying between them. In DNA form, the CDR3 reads TGTGCCAGCTCACCAGGAGTCAAAGAGACCCAGTACTTC. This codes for CASSPGVKETQYF.

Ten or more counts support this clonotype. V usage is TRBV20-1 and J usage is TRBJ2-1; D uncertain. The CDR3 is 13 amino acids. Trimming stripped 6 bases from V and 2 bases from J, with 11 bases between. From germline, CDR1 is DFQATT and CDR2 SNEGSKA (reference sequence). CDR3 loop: CSAHRNTYNEQFF. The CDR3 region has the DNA TGCAGTGCCCACCGGAACACCTACAATGAGCAGTTCTTC.

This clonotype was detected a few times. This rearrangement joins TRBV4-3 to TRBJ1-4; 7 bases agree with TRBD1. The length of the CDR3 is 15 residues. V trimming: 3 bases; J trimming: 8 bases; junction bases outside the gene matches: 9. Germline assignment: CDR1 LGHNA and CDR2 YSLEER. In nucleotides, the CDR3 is TGCGCCAGCAGCCAGATGGGACAGCGGGCCGAAAAACTGTTTTTT. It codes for CASSQMGQRAEKLFF.

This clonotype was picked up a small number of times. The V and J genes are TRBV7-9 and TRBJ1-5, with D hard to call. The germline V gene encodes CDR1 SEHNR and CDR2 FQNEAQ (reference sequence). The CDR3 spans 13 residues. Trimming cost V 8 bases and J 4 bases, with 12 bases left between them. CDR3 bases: TGTGCCAGCGAGGAGCTAGGGAATCAGCCCCAGCATTTT. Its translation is CASEELGNQPQHF.

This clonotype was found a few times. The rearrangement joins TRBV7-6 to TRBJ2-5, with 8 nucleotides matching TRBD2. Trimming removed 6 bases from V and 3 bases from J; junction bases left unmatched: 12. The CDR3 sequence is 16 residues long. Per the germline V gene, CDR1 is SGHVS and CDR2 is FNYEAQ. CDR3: CASSYRSGGTEETQYF. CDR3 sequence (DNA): TGTGCCAGCAGTTACCGATCGGGGGGGACGGAAGAGACCCAGTACTTC.

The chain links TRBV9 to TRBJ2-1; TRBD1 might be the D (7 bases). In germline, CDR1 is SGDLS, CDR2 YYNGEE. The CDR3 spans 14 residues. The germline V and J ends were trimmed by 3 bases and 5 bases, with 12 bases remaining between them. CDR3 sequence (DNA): TGTGCCAGCAGCGGGACAGGCGGGAACAATGAGCAGTTCTTC. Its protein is CASSGTGGNNEQFF.

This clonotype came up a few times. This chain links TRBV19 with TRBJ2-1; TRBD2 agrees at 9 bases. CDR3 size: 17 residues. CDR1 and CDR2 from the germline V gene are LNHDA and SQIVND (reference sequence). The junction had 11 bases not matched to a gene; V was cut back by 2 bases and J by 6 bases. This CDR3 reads CASSILSGRGRGNEQFF. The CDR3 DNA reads TGTGCCAGTAGTATACTGAGTGGCCGCGGGAGGGGCAATGAGCAGTTCTTC. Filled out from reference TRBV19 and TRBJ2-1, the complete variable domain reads DGGITQSPKYLFRKEGQNVTLSCEQNLNHDAMYWYRQDPGQGLRLIYYSQIVNDFQKGDIAEGYSVSREKKESFPLTVTSAQKNPTAFYLCASSILSGRGRGNEQFFGPGTRLTVL.

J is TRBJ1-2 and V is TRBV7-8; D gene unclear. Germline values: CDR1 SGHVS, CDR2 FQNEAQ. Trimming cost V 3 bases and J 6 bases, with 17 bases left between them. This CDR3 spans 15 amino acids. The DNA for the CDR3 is TGTGCCAGCAGCTTCTATACGGGGAAAATGGATGGCTACACCTTC. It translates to CASSFYTGKMDGYTF.

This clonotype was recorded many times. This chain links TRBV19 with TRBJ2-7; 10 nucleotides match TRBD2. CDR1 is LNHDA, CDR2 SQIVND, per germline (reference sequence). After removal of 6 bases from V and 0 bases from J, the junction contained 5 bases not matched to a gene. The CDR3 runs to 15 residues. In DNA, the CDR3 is TGTGCCAGTAGCCCTAGCGGGGGAAGCTCCTACGAGCAGTACTTC. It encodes CASSPSGGSSYEQYF.

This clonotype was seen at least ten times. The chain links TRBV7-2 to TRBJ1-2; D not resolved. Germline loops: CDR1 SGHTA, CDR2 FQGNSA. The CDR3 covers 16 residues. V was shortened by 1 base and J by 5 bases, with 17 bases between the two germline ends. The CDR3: CASSLEGPQGWYGYTF. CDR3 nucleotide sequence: TGTGCCAGCAGCTTAGAGGGCCCGCAAGGGTGGTATGGCTACACCTTC.

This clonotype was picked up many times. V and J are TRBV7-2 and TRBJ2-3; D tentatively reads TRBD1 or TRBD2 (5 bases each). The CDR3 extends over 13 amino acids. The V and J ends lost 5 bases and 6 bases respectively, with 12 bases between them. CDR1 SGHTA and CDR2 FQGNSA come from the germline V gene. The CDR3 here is CASSRDRPDTQYF. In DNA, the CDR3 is TGTGCCAGCAGCCGGGACCGTCCCGATACGCAGTATTTT.

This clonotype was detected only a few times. The CDR3 DNA sequence: TGTGCCAGCAGCGGGACAGGGGGCGCGGGTGAAAAACTGTTTTTT. It translates to CASSGTGGAGEKLFF. The chain carries TRBV11-2 and TRBJ1-4, with TRBD1 matching 12 bases. CDR3 length: 15 amino acids. Trimming removed 5 bases from V and 7 bases from J; junction bases left unmatched: 5. Germline loops: CDR1 SGHAT, CDR2 FQNNGV.

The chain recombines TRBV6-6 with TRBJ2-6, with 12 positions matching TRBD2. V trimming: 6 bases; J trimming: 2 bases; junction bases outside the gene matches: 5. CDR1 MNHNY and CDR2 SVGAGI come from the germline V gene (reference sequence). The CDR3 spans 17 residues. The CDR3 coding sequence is TGTGCCAGCAGCCCTAGCGGGGGGGCTCCTGGGGCCAACGTCCTGACTTTC. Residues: CASSPSGGAPGANVLTF.

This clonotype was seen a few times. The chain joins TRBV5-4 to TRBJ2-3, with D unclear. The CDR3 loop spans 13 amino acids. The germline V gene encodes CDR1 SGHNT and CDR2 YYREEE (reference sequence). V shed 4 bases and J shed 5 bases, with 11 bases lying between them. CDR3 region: CASSLYSGDTQYF. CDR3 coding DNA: TGTGCCAGCAGCCTATACAGTGGAGATACGCAGTATTTT.

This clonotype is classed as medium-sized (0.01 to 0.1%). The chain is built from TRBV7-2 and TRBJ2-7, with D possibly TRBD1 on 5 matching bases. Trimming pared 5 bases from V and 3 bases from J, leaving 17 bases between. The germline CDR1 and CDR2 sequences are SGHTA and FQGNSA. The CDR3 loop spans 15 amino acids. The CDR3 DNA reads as TGTGCCAGCAGCCTAACCCGACAGATTGACTACGAGCAGTACTTC. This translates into CASSLTRQIDYEQYF.

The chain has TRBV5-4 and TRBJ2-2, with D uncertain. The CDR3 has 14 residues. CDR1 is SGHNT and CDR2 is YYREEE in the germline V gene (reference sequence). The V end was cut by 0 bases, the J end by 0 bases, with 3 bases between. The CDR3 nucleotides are TGTGCCAGCAGCTTGGACCCGAACACCGGGGAGCTGTTTTTT. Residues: CASSLDPNTGELFF.

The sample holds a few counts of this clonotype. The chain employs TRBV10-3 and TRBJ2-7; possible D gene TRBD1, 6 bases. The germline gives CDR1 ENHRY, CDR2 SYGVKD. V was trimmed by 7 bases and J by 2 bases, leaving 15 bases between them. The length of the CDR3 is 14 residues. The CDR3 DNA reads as TGTGCCATCATAGGCGACAGGAATACCTACGAGCAGTACTTC. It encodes CAIIGDRNTYEQYF.

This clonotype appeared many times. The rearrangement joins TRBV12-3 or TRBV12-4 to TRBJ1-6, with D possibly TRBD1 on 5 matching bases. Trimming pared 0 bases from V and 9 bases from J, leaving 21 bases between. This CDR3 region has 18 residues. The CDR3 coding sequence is TGTGCCAGCAGTTTAGCACAAACGTCCAGGGCGAAGGGTTCACCCCTCCACTTT. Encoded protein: CASSLAQTSRAKGSPLHF.

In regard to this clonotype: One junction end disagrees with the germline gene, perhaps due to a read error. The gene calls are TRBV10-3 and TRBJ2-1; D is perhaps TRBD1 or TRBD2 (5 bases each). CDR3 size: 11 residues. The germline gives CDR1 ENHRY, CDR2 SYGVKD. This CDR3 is CAIMGTLEPFF. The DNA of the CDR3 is TGTGCCATCATGGGGACCCTAGAGCCGTTCTTC.